The next 31 T cell receptor beta chains were all read from a single sample in a study of T cell repertoires in cytomegalovirus infection. TCRdb independently ran MiXCR on the reads; one entry per CDR3 protein. Among about half a million distinct CDR3 sequences, around a third were seen once, and the ten largest hold roughly 16%. Their antigens are not known. Specimen: cultured PBMCs, collected from culture after CMV antigen stimulation. The receptors were gathered from a human donor in good health (CMV status not recorded). Some clones in this sample may be carry-over from other donors' samples.

The genes are TRBV12-3 or TRBV12-4 and TRBJ2-1, with 8 positions matching TRBD1. V was clipped by 5 bases and J by 5 bases; unmatched bases: 14. The CDR3 has 17 residues. The CDR3 loop is CASSAYLAGGSNNEQFF. For the CDR3, the DNA is TGTGCCAGCAGTGCGTATCTGGCAGGGGGCAGTAACAATGAGCAGTTCTTC.

This clonotype was counted a few times. The chain links TRBV4-3 to TRBJ2-1, with D maybe TRBD2 (6 bases). Trimming left V 1 base short and J 6 bases short, with 13 bases between. This CDR3 is built from 15 residues. Germline lookup yields CDR1 LGHNA and CDR2 YSLEER. In DNA, the CDR3 is TGCGCCAGCAGCCAAGGTCGAGCGGGCCCCAATGAGCAGTTCTTC. Amino acids: CASSQGRAGPNEQFF.

The V and J genes are TRBV10-3 and TRBJ1-2, with a tentative D call TRBD1 (6 bases). Between the trimmed V and J ends, which lost 3 bases and 6 bases, there was a span of 11 bases. The CDR3 runs 13 residues. CDR1 is ENHRY and CDR2 is SYGVKD in the germline V gene. CDR3: CAISDSGGHGYTF. The CDR3 DNA reads as TGTGCCATCAGTGATTCTGGGGGCCATGGCTACACCTTC.

This clonotype has ten or more counts. V usage is TRBV7-2 and J usage is TRBJ2-3, with 7 bases matching TRBD2. V shed 5 bases, J shed 6 bases, and the junction held 14 bases outside the gene matches. Germline-derived CDR1 and CDR2 are SGHTA and FQGNSA. The CDR3 totals 16 residues. CDR3 nucleotides: TGTGCCAGCAGCCGCCAGATAGCGGGCTTGGGGGATACGCAGTATTTT. It translates to CASSRQIAGLGDTQYF.

V and J are TRBV28 and TRBJ2-7; no reliable D call. Germline assignment: CDR1 MDHEN and CDR2 SYDVKM. With 3 bases removed from V and 0 bases from J, the gap between germline ends came to 12 bases. CDR3 length: 15 amino acids. The CDR3 loop reads CASSLLGPSSYEQYF. The CDR3, as DNA: TGTGCCAGCAGTTTGTTAGGACCGAGCTCCTACGAGCAGTACTTC.

This clonotype appeared once. The chain recombines TRBV19 with TRBJ1-5, with 7 bases lining up with TRBD1. Germline-derived CDR1 and CDR2 are LNHDA and SQIVND (reference sequence). This CDR3 has 15 amino acids. V dropped 5 bases and J dropped 7; count of bases not matched to a gene: 11. The CDR3 reads CASSPTGRAGQPQHF. The CDR3 nucleotides read TGTGCCAGTAGTCCGACAGGGCGTGCTGGACAGCCCCAGCATTTT.

V is TRBV15 and J is TRBJ2-1; D is possibly TRBD2 (6 bases). This CDR3 has 15 amino acids. Trimming took off 9 bases at V and 0 bases at J, with 15 bases between the two ends. Germline CDR1 is LNHNV and CDR2 is YYDKDF (reference sequence). The CDR3 reads CATWRGPSSYNEQFF. The DNA for the CDR3 is TGTGCCACATGGCGGGGCCCGAGCTCCTACAATGAGCAGTTCTTC.

This clonotype was counted a few times. This chain connects TRBV15 to TRBJ2-7; D ambiguous. Trimming took off 0 bases at V and 3 bases at J, with 9 bases between the two ends. The germline gives CDR1 LNHNV, CDR2 YYDKDF (reference sequence). The CDR3 consists of 14 residues. The CDR3 coding sequence is TGTGCCACCAGCAGAGATTTGTTAGACTACGAGCAGTACTTC. Translated: CATSRDLLDYEQYF.

The chain is built from TRBV28 and TRBJ2-7, with TRBD2 matching 7 bases. From germline, CDR1 is MDHEN and CDR2 SYDVKM. This CDR3 has 13 residues. V shed 7 bases and J 2 bases; nucleotides not matched to a gene: 5. CDR3 coding DNA: TGTGCCAGCAACCGGGGGGTTACCTACGAGCAGTACTTC. It specifies CASNRGVTYEQYF. Full variable domain (outside the CDR3, taken from reference TRBV28 and TRBJ2-7): DVKVTQSSRYLVKRTGEKVFLECVQDMDHENMFWYRQDPGLGLRLIYFSYDVKMKEKGDIPEGYSVSREKKERFSLILESASTNQTSMYLCASNRGVTYEQYFGPGTRLTVT.

This rearrangement joins TRBV6-2 or TRBV6-3 to TRBJ2-2; D may match TRBD1 or TRBD2 (5 bases each). The CDR3 is 13 residues long. With 11 bases removed from V and 4 bases from J, the gap between germline ends came to 14 bases. CDR1 is MNHEY, CDR2 SVGEGT, per germline. CDR3 coding DNA: TGTGCCCTCAGCGGCACAGGCACCGGGGAGCTGTTTTTT. Translated: CALSGTGTGELFF.

This clonotype appeared a few times. J is TRBJ2-1 and V is TRBV12-3 or TRBV12-4; 9 bases fit TRBD2. Trimming cost V 1 base and J 6 bases; bases outside gene matches: 10. This CDR3 region has 17 residues. The CDR3 region has the DNA TGTGCCAGCAGTTTAGGGGTGGGCGGGAGGGCCTCCAATGAGCAGTTCTTC. Residues: CASSLGVGGRASNEQFF.

This clonotype was seen a handful of times. The CDR3 is CASRAAAGAGEKLFF. The CDR3 region has the DNA TGTGCCAGCAGAGCCGCGGCGGGGGCAGGGGAAAAACTGTTTTTT. The chain uses TRBV6-5 and TRBJ1-4; perhaps TRBD1 as D (6 bases). Germline V gives CDR1 MNHEY, CDR2 SVGAGI. V shed 6 bases and J shed 8 bases, with 19 bases lying between them. CDR3 length: 15 residues.

This clonotype was counted between two and nine times. The CDR3 here is CASTPEGYSNQPQHF. The CDR3 coding sequence is TGTGCCAGCACCCCTGAAGGGTATAGCAATCAGCCCCAGCATTTT. The J gene is TRBJ1-5, the V gene TRBV12-3 or TRBV12-4; no clear D gene. The CDR3 sequence is 15 residues long. V gave up 7 bases and J gave up 0 bases, with 13 bases separating them.

In this sample, this clonotype turned up a few times. The V call is TRBV7-2, the J call TRBJ2-7; the D is unclear. Germline V gives CDR1 SGHTA, CDR2 FQGNSA. This CDR3 has 18 residues. Trimming pared 1 base from V and 2 bases from J, leaving 21 bases between. The CDR3 reads CASSLVLWVASLTYEQYV. In nucleotides, the CDR3 is TGTGCCAGCAGCTTAGTCTTGTGGGTGGCGAGTCTAACCTACGAGCAGTACGTC.

This clonotype has just a few counts. This chain connects TRBV6-2 or TRBV6-3 to TRBJ2-2; no reliable D call. This CDR3 spans 13 amino acids. Germline values: CDR1 MNHEY, CDR2 SVGEGT. Trimming took off 4 bases at V and 5 bases at J, with 8 bases between the two ends. The CDR3 coding sequence is TGTGCCAGCAGTTCGGGCAAGACCGGGGAGCTGTTTTTT. Translated, it gives CASSSGKTGELFF.

The chain uses TRBV19 and TRBJ2-1; TRBD2 matches at 12 bases. Germline loops: CDR1 LNHDA, CDR2 SQIVND (reference sequence). With 7 bases clipped from V and 3 bases from J, the junction kept 7 bases outside the gene matches. CDR3 length equals 16 residues. CDR3 sequence: CASTPQGLAGYNEQFF. For the CDR3, the DNA is TGTGCCAGTACGCCCCAGGGACTAGCGGGCTACAATGAGCAGTTCTTC.

The CDR3 region is CASSRLAGGPQETQYF. The CDR3 region has the DNA TGTGCCAGCAGTCGACTAGCGGGAGGACCCCAAGAGACCCAGTACTTC. The chain carries TRBV6-2 or TRBV6-3 and TRBJ2-5; 13 bases are shared with TRBD2. Germline V gene lookup returns CDR1 MNHEY and CDR2 SVGEGT. CDR3 length: 16 amino acids. V lost 5 bases, J lost 1 base, and 4 bases stayed unmatched.

The V gene is TRBV14, the J gene TRBJ2-5; D is unresolved. V shed 3 bases and J shed 2 bases, with 13 bases lying between them. Germline V lookup: CDR1 SGHDN, CDR2 FVKESK. This CDR3 is built from 15 residues. CDR3 loop: CASSQLLSAQETQYF. CDR3 coding DNA: TGTGCCAGCAGCCAGCTTCTGTCAGCGCAAGAGACCCAGTACTTC.

V usage is TRBV5-1 and J usage is TRBJ1-1; a weak D match, TRBD1 (5 bases). Per the germline V gene, CDR1 is SGHRS and CDR2 is YFSETQ. Trimming removed 0 bases from V and 0 bases from J, with 24 bases in between. The CDR3 covers 20 residues. The CDR3 region is CASSLAAGRVAPTVNTEAFF. CDR3 coding DNA: TGCGCCAGCAGCTTGGCCGCGGGGCGTGTTGCTCCGACAGTGAACACTGAAGCTTTCTTT.

The V and J genes are TRBV20-1 and TRBJ2-5; D not certain. Trimming pared 0 bases from V and 5 bases from J, leaving 13 bases between. Germline V gives CDR1 DFQATT, CDR2 SNEGSKA (reference sequence). This CDR3 spans 14 amino acids. The CDR3 is CSARDFLLVETQYF. The DNA of the CDR3 is TGCAGTGCTAGAGATTTCTTGCTAGTGGAGACCCAGTACTTC.

A single count supports this clonotype. This chain uses TRBV7-3 with TRBJ2-1; D remains ambiguous. The CDR3 loop spans 13 amino acids. Trimming left V 5 bases short and J 6 bases short, with 11 bases between. Germline V gene sequence: CDR1 SGHTA, CDR2 FQGTGA. The CDR3 is CASSPGQVNEQFF. DNA of the CDR3: TGTGCCAGCAGCCCCGGGCAGGTCAATGAGCAGTTCTTC. Full variable domain (outside the CDR3, taken from reference TRBV7-3 and TRBJ2-1): GAGVSQTPSNKVTEKGKYVELRCDPISGHTALYWYRQSLGQGPEFLIYFQGTGAADDSGLPNDRFFAVRPEGSVSTLKIQRTERGDSAVYLCASSPGQVNEQFFGPGTRLTVL.

The chain links TRBV6-4 to TRBJ1-1, with D unresolved. The germline CDR1 and CDR2 sequences are MRHNA and SNTAGT. Trimming cost V 6 bases and J 1 base, with 9 bases left between them. The CDR3 has 13 residues. The CDR3 sequence is CASSALPNTEAFF. CDR3 DNA: TGTGCCAGCAGCGCCCTACCGAACACTGAAGCTTTCTTT.

V is TRBV15 and J is TRBJ1-1; D is possibly TRBD1 (5 bases). Trimming pared 1 base from V and 0 bases from J, leaving 12 bases between. Germline assignment: CDR1 LNHNV and CDR2 YYDKDF (reference sequence). This CDR3 is 16 amino acids long. The CDR3 DNA reads TGTGCCACCAGCAGAGGTCATTTGGGGGTGAACACTGAAGCTTTCTTT. Its protein is CATSRGHLGVNTEAFF.

This clonotype has more than one count but fewer than ten. The chain combines TRBV11-3 with TRBJ1-2; 10 bases align to TRBD1. CDR3 length: 15 residues. V shed 5 bases, J shed 4 bases, and the junction held 7 bases outside the gene matches. The germline gives CDR1 SGHNT, CDR2 YENEEA. CDR3 protein: CASSRPGTGAYGYTF. CDR3 nucleotide sequence: TGTGCCAGCAGCCGTCCCGGGACAGGGGCCTATGGCTACACCTTC.

There are a few counts of this clonotype. The chain uses TRBV4-1 and TRBJ2-3, with 7 bases fitting TRBD2. The germline V gene has CDR1 MGHRA and CDR2 YSYEKL. J was trimmed by 7 bases and V by 6 bases; bases with no gene match: 13. The CDR3 consists of 15 residues. This chain's CDR3 is CASRSSGSMPYTQYF. The CDR3 bases are TGCGCCAGCAGATCTAGCGGCTCCATGCCCTATACGCAGTATTTT.

This clonotype was seen only a few times. The chain employs TRBV19 and TRBJ1-1, with D possibly TRBD1 on 6 matching bases. Trimming took off 5 bases at V and 2 bases at J, with 12 bases between the two ends. The CDR3 spans 14 residues. CDR1 is LNHDA, CDR2 SQIVND, per germline (reference sequence). CDR3 sequence (DNA): TGTGCCAGTAGTGAGGACAGTACTAACACTGAAGCTTTCTTT. Translating it yields CASSEDSTNTEAFF.

The chain uses TRBV5-1 and TRBJ2-1, with D tentatively TRBD2 (5 bases). V lost 4 bases, J lost 0 bases, and 14 bases lay in between. Germline CDR1 SGHRS, CDR2 YFSETQ. This CDR3 spans 16 amino acids. The CDR3 spells CASSRGASSSYNEQFF. CDR3 sequence (DNA): TGCGCCAGCAGCCGGGGTGCGTCGAGCTCCTACAATGAGCAGTTCTTC. Together with reference TRBV5-1 and TRBJ2-1, the CDR3 gives the full variable domain: KAGVTQTPRYLIKTRGQQVTLSCSPISGHRSVSWYQQTPGQGLQFLFEYFSETQRNKGNFPGRFSGRQFSNSRSEMNVSTLELGDSALYLCASSRGASSSYNEQFFGPGTRLTVL.

This clonotype appeared a few times. The chain combines TRBV7-2 with TRBJ2-1; 7 positions agree with TRBD1. This CDR3 is 14 amino acids long. Trimming removed 3 bases from V and 3 bases from J; junction bases left unmatched: 2. CDR1 and CDR2 from the germline V gene are SGHTA and FQGNSA. The CDR3 DNA reads TGTGCCAGCAGCTTCGGGACAGTCTACAATGAGCAGTTCTTC. Translation gives CASSFGTVYNEQFF.

The chain couples TRBV10-3 to TRBJ2-5, with D tentatively TRBD2 (7 bases). The V and J ends lost 3 bases and 5 bases respectively, with 19 bases between them. CDR1 ENHRY and CDR2 SYGVKD come from the germline V gene. This CDR3 is 16 amino acids long. The CDR3 protein is CAISDTSGIGGETQYF. The DNA for the CDR3 is TGTGCCATCAGTGACACCAGCGGGATAGGGGGGGAGACCCAGTACTTC.

This clonotype has only one observation. The genes are TRBV29-1 and TRBJ2-7; 9 bases are shared with TRBD2. Looked up from germline, CDR1 is SQVTM and CDR2 is ANQGSEA. CDR3 length: 14 amino acids. Trimming cost V 4 bases and J 0 bases; bases outside gene matches: 4. The CDR3 coding sequence is TGCAGCGTTGGACTAGCGGTAGGCTCCTACGAGCAGTACTTC. Its protein is CSVGLAVGSYEQYF.

In this sample, this clonotype turned up a few times. The chain joins TRBV7-9 to TRBJ2-4, with D perhaps given as TRBD1 or TRBD2 (6 bases each). Trimming stripped 5 bases from V and 6 bases from J, with 29 bases between. The germline gives CDR1 SEHNR, CDR2 FQNEAQ (reference sequence). The CDR3 has 19 residues. The CDR3 DNA is TGTGCCAGCAGCCGGATGGGGGGATCCGGGACATCCGAGGGAAACATTCAGTACTTC. Its protein product is CASSRMGGSGTSEGNIQYF. Together with reference TRBV7-9 and TRBJ2-4, the CDR3 gives the full variable domain: DTGVSQNPRHKITKRGQNVTFRCDPISEHNRLYWYRQTLGQGPEFLTYFQNEAQLEKSRLLSDRFSAERPKGSFSTLEIQRTEQGDSAMYLCASSRMGGSGTSEGNIQYFGAGTRLSVL.